This TCR beta chain was found in a study of neurological immune-mediated disorders. Study conclusions and caveats: The repertoires of 18 of 34 multiple sclerosis patients were placed by phylogenetic grouping in a single related-CDR3 cluster, which may be a signature. HTLV-1-associated myelopathy had the most TCR clonal expansion, while multiple sclerosis had the least, a level that fell below healthy controls.

The cDNA was synthesized by 5'RACE incorporating 10-nucleotide random UMIs. TCRdb re-called the 5' RACE reads through MiXCR, storing one row per CDR3 protein. The table records roughly 70,000 distinct CDR3 sequences, less than 4% of them present only once. PBMCs stored at -80 C, 2 million in total, were the source of the unsorted libraries. This clonotype was seen repeatedly, ten times or more. Its antigen is as yet unknown. V shed 0 bases and J 4 bases; nucleotides not matched to a gene: 16. The CDR3 sequence is 19 residues long. Germline-derived CDR1 and CDR2 are DFQATT and SNEGSKA (reference sequence).

This chain uses TRBV20-1 with TRBJ2-5; TRBD2 agrees at 11 bases. The sequenced sample was PBMCs. This receptor was obtained from a young man with multiple sclerosis. The CDR3 nucleotides are TGCAGTGCTAGAGATTTTCGACTAGCGGGGACTCGGGGGATAGAGACCCAGTACTTC. It is translated as CSARDFRLAGTRGIETQYF.